This T cell receptor beta chain was captured in a study of blood T cell repertoires in COVID-19. Overall study: Sources were T cells, B-cell-depleted T cells, or PBMCs; the material itself was cDNA or gDNA.

V lost 2 bases to trimming and J lost 2 bases; unmatched junction nucleotides: 6. The CDR3 has 16 amino acids. Germline V CDR1 and CDR2: SGHDN, FVKESK. Clinical histories supplied by participants themselves formed the basis of cohort assignment. A PCR-confirmed or clinician-diagnosed COVID-19 case had contacted exposed participants within 2 weeks of entry. Using immunoSEQ multiplex PCR, the repertoire was profiled, and TCRdb retains in-frame clones only, with some absent. The data hold roughly 250,000 clones, with 80% to 90% observed a single time. The sample was PBMCs or T cells enriched from blood (not recorded which). The chain links TRBV14 to TRBJ1-3; 7 positions agree with TRBD1. This TCR came from a woman aged 40 to 49 who had been exposed to COVID-19. The CDR3 sequence is CASSQYRGSAGNTIYF. The DNA of the CDR3 is TGTGCCAGCAGCCAATACAGGGGTTCCGCTGGAAACACCATATATTTT.